Shown below are 22 T cell receptor beta chains from a single sample sequenced in a study of human T cells and chemical hapten exposure. Described time point: patch test 3, about 24 weeks after DPC sensitization. Treatment denoted: therapeutic diphenylcyclopropenone sensitization with weekly scalp DPC. Unfractionated whole blood yielded total RNA. TCRdb reanalysed the RACE reads using MiXCR and keeps one entry per CDR3 protein. Here the sample spans fewer than 40,000 distinct CDR3 sequences, over 9.5% being singletons. Specimen: whole blood, collected in connection with sensitization to the hapten diphenylcyclopropenone (DPC). These receptors originate from a woman in her 40s with alopecia areata. Some clones in this sample may be carry-over from other donors' samples.

The gene calls are TRBV14 and TRBJ2-3; 7 nucleotides align to TRBD1. Trimming at V came to 4 bases and at J to 0 bases, leaving 7 bases not matched to a gene. The CDR3 totals 16 residues. Germline assignment: CDR1 SGHDN and CDR2 FVKESK. CDR3 nucleotide sequence: TGTGCCAGCAGCCGCACGAGGGACAGCAGCACAGATACGCAGTATTTT. It codes for CASSRTRDSSTDTQYF.

The V gene is TRBV3-1, the J gene TRBJ1-1; the D is unclear. Deletions cut 4 bases from V and 1 base from J, with 10 bases between. The CDR3 covers 14 residues. The germline gives CDR1 LGHDT, CDR2 YNNKEL (reference sequence). CDR3 DNA sequence: TGTGCCAGCAGCCCCCAGGCAGAGAACACTGAAGCTTTCTTT. Protein product: CASSPQAENTEAFF.

This clonotype was counted ten times or more. The V gene is TRBV20-1, the J gene TRBJ1-2; 7 bases fit TRBD1. CDR3 length: 12 residues. V shed 7 bases and J 3 bases; nucleotides not matched to a gene: 5. CDR1 DFQATT and CDR2 SNEGSKA come from the germline V gene (reference sequence). CDR3 sequence: CSVSQGYYGYTF. CDR3 in DNA: TGCAGTGTCTCACAGGGGTACTATGGCTACACCTTC.

The chain combines TRBV9 with TRBJ1-3; D not certain. The ends were cut back, 0 bases at V and 3 bases at J, with 10 bases in the middle. The CDR3 runs 15 residues. Germline V gene lookup returns CDR1 SGDLS and CDR2 YYNGEE. This CDR3 reads CASSVEAGHGNTIYF. The CDR3 region has the DNA TGTGCCAGCAGCGTAGAGGCAGGCCATGGAAACACCATATATTTT.

A few counts support this clonotype. The chain has TRBV3-1 and TRBJ1-1, with D possibly TRBD1 on 5 matching bases. V was shortened by 0 bases and J by 1 base, with 9 bases between the two germline ends. CDR1 and CDR2 from the germline V gene are LGHDT and YNNKEL (reference sequence). The CDR3 sequence is 15 residues long. The CDR3 spells CASSQEGGGNTEAFF. In DNA, the CDR3 is TGTGCCAGCAGCCAAGAGGGCGGGGGGAACACTGAAGCTTTCTTT.

Only a few counts were recorded for this clonotype. The chain joins TRBV29-1 to TRBJ1-4; D unclear. Germline loops: CDR1 SQVTM, CDR2 ANQGSEA. The CDR3 loop spans 12 amino acids. Trimming cost V 4 bases and J 4 bases, with 7 bases left between them. DNA of the CDR3: TGCAGCGTTGTTGGGGATAATGAAAAACTGTTTTTT. Protein sequence: CSVVGDNEKLFF.

This clonotype was counted ten times or more. J is TRBJ2-3 and V is TRBV28, with D uncertain. CDR1 is MDHEN and CDR2 is SYDVKM in the germline V gene. The V end was cut by 7 bases, the J end by 5 bases, with 7 bases between. There are 11 residues in the CDR3. This CDR3 is CASTILDTQYF. In nucleotides, the CDR3 is TGTGCCAGCACCATCTTAGATACGCAGTATTTT. The variable domain in full, with the rest retrieved from reference TRBV28 and TRBJ2-3, is DVKVTQSSRYLVKRTGEKVFLECVQDMDHENMFWYRQDPGLGLRLIYFSYDVKMKEKGDIPEGYSVSREKKERFSLILESASTNQTSMYLCASTILDTQYFGPGTRLTVL.

This clonotype showed up many times. The J gene is TRBJ2-5, the V gene TRBV27, with D unclear. V lost 5 bases, J lost 5 bases, and 18 bases lay in between. The CDR3 contains 15 residues. CDR1 and CDR2 from the germline V gene are MNHEY and SMNVEV (reference sequence). This CDR3 is CASSPIDNWRETQYF. CDR3 nucleotides: TGTGCCAGCAGTCCCATCGACAACTGGCGGGAGACCCAGTACTTC.

The chain joins TRBV5-4 to TRBJ2-1; D may be TRBD2 (5 bases). With 4 bases removed from V and 7 bases from J, the gap between germline ends came to 15 bases. Germline V gives CDR1 SGHNT, CDR2 YYREEE (reference sequence). CDR3 size: 14 residues. CDR3 DNA: TGTGCCAGCAGCGTCTGGGGAGCTTCTAATGAGCAGTTCTTC. Encoded protein: CASSVWGASNEQFF. Complete variable domain (other parts from reference TRBV5-4 and TRBJ2-1): ETGVTQSPTHLIKTRGQQVTLRCSSQSGHNTVSWYQQALGQGPQFIFQYYREEENGRGNFPPRFSGLQFPNYSSELNVNALELDDSALYLCASSVWGASNEQFFGPGTRLTVL.

The table lists this clonotype with many counts. The chain uses TRBV18 and TRBJ2-7; D unresolved. The germline CDR1 and CDR2 sequences are KGHSH and LQKENI. Trimming removed 5 bases at V and 2 bases at J, with 16 bases between. CDR3 length equals 15 residues. The CDR3 here is CASSNLHQHPYEQYF. In nucleotides, the CDR3 is TGTGCCAGCTCAAACTTGCACCAGCATCCCTACGAGCAGTACTTC.

The chain combines TRBV4-3 with TRBJ2-3; a weak D match, TRBD2 (6 bases). The V and J ends lost 6 bases and 0 bases respectively, with 13 bases between them. The CDR3 totals 15 residues. Per the germline V gene, CDR1 is LGHNA and CDR2 is YSLEER. The CDR3 coding sequence is TGCGCCAGCAGGGGGGAGCGGGCTAGCACAGATACGCAGTATTTT. Translation gives CASRGERASTDTQYF.

This chain joins TRBV28 and TRBJ2-7; maybe TRBD2 (6 bases). The CDR3 loop spans 12 amino acids. V was pared by 6 bases and J by 3 bases, with 9 bases between. Germline V CDR1 and CDR2: MDHEN, SYDVKM. This CDR3 reads CASSVSGYEQYF. In DNA, the CDR3 is TGTGCCAGCAGCGTTAGCGGCTACGAGCAGTACTTC.

At least ten counts were recorded for this clonotype. The chain couples TRBV2 to TRBJ1-5, with 8 nucleotides matching TRBD1. V was pared by 6 bases and J by 2 bases, with 3 bases of the junction left unmatched. CDR3 size: 14 residues. Germline assignment: CDR1 SNHLY and CDR2 FYNNEI. In DNA, the CDR3 is TGTGCCAGCAGGCAACAGGGGGGCAATCAGCCCCAGCATTTT. Its protein is CASRQQGGNQPQHF.

This chain joins TRBV18 and TRBJ1-2; TRBD1 matches 10 bases. The germline V gene has CDR1 KGHSH and CDR2 LQKENI. The CDR3 has 14 amino acids. Trimming cost V 5 bases and J 3 bases; bases outside gene matches: 3. CDR3 DNA sequence: TGTGCCAGCTCAGCCGGACAGGGGGACTATGGCTACACCTTC. Amino acid sequence: CASSAGQGDYGYTF.

This chain joins TRBV28 and TRBJ1-1, with no clear D. V lost 5 bases and J lost 3, with 4 bases in between. The CDR3 loop spans 11 amino acids. Germline CDR1 and CDR2: MDHEN and SYDVKM. CDR3 in DNA: TGTGCCAGCAGTATCCACACTGAAGCTTTCTTT. Translating it yields CASSIHTEAFF.

This clonotype has only a few counts. The V and J genes are TRBV28 and TRBJ2-5; possibly TRBD2 for D (5 bases). Per germline, CDR1 MDHEN and CDR2 SYDVKM. V gave up 5 bases and J gave up 4 bases, with 26 bases separating them. The CDR3 loop spans 18 amino acids. The CDR3 DNA sequence: TGTGCCAGCAGTCCCAATATGGACCCACGGCCAGAGGGAGAGACCCAGTACTTC. It translates to CASSPNMDPRPEGETQYF.

This clonotype was counted ten times or more. CDR3 residues: CSVITGGAGYTF. Here the CDR3 DNA reads TGCAGCGTTATTACAGGGGGCGCTGGCTACACCTTC. The chain uses TRBV29-1 and TRBJ1-2; 9 positions match TRBD1. V lost 5 bases to trimming and J lost 7 bases; unmatched junction nucleotides: 5. Germline assignment: CDR1 SQVTM and CDR2 ANQGSEA. The CDR3 loop spans 12 amino acids.

The table lists this clonotype with many counts. The rearrangement joins TRBV28 to TRBJ2-7; unclear D gene. Germline V CDR1 and CDR2: MDHEN, SYDVKM. The CDR3 totals 12 residues. V was clipped by 5 bases and J by 4 bases, with 9 bases between them. CDR3 amino acids: CASSETRYEQYF. As DNA, the CDR3 is TGTGCCAGCAGTGAGACACGATACGAGCAGTACTTC.

This clonotype came up many times. The chain is built from TRBV6-2 or TRBV6-3 and TRBJ1-1, with 8 bases that match TRBD1. The germline V gene has CDR1 MNHEY and CDR2 SVGEGT. After removal of 5 bases from V and 1 base from J, the junction contained 9 bases not matched to a gene. There are 16 residues in the CDR3. DNA for the CDR3: TGTGCCAGCAGTCCCGCCCGGACAGGGCCGAACACTGAAGCTTTCTTT. This encodes CASSPARTGPNTEAFF.

The chain has TRBV5-1 and TRBJ2-3; D may be TRBD2 (6 bases). Germline V gene sequence: CDR1 SGHRS, CDR2 YFSETQ. The CDR3 runs 14 residues. Trimming took 1 base from V and 1 from J, leaving 7 bases between them. This chain's CDR3 is CASSLPGGTDTQYF. CDR3 DNA sequence: TGCGCCAGCAGCTTGCCGGGGGGCACAGATACGCAGTATTTT.

This sequence joins TRBV29-1 and TRBJ1-1; 11 nucleotides match TRBD1. Germline CDR1 reads SQVTM; CDR2 reads ANQGSEA. The V and J ends lost 4 bases and 5 bases, in that order; junction bases with no gene match: 6. The CDR3 extends over 14 amino acids. CDR3 protein: CSVGLGTGGTEAFF. The CDR3, as DNA: TGCAGCGTTGGGCTCGGGACAGGGGGAACTGAAGCTTTCTTT.

This chain uses TRBV7-9 with TRBJ2-1, with D unclear. Looked up from germline, CDR1 is SEHNR and CDR2 is FQNEAQ (reference sequence). V lost 2 bases, J lost 0 bases, and 8 bases lay in between. There are 15 residues in the CDR3. The CDR3 reads CASSLRGSSYNEQFF. Written as DNA, the CDR3 is TGTGCCAGCAGCTTACGCGGAAGCTCCTACAATGAGCAGTTCTTC.